This TCR beta chain is drawn from a study of glioma-infiltrating T cells. Findings and caveats of the study: Only very few CDR3 sequences appeared in both tissue and blood. Gliomas, especially low-grade, showed above-expected tissue-blood divergence; non-neoplastic patients showed below.

Comments on this clonotype: Its antigen is currently unknown.

Amplification of TCR alpha and beta CDR3 regions from RNA used iRepertoire nested multiplex PCR. One-step reverse transcription and amplification started from roughly 100-400 ng of tissue mRNA or PBMC total RNA. TCRdb re-analysed the multiplex PCR reads in MiXCR, keeping a single row per CDR3 protein. This table has over 80,000 distinct CDR3 sequences, 35% to 45% appearing once. Germline loops: CDR1 SGHTA, CDR2 FQGNSA. The CDR3 totals 15 residues. V lost 6 bases to trimming and J lost 7 bases; unmatched junction nucleotides: 12. The rearrangement uses TRBV7-2 and TRBJ2-1, with 7 bases that match TRBD1. The sequenced material came from glioma tissue, nonneoplastic brain tissue, or PBMCs (not recorded which). The TCR comes from a human donor with low-grade glioma or glioblastoma, undergoing nonglioma brain surgery, or in good health (not recorded which). This CDR3 reads CASSRRGTGENEQFF. The CDR3 DNA sequence: TGTGCCAGCAGTCGCAGGGGGACCGGGGAAAATGAGCAGTTCTTC.